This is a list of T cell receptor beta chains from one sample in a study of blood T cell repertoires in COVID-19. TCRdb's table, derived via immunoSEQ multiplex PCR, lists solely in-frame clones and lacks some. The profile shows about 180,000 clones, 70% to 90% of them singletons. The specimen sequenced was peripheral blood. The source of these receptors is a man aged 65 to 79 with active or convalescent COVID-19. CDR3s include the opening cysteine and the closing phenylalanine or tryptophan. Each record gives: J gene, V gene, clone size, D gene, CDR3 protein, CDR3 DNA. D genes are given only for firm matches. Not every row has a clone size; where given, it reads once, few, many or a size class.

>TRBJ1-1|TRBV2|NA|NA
CASTQEAGDTEAFF
TGTGCCAGCACTCAGGAGGCAGGGGACACTGAAGCTTTCTTT
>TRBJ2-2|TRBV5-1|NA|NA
CASSPTTNTGELFF
TGCGCCAGCAGCCCAACGACAAACACCGGGGAGCTGTTTTTT
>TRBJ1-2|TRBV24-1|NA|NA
CATSDSAGGGANYGYTF
TGTGCCACCAGTGATTCTGCCGGGGGAGGAGCTAACTATGGCTACACCTTC
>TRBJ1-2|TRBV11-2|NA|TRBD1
CASSLFQRGQGAKVYGYTF
TGTGCCAGCAGCTTATTCCAGAGGGGACAGGGGGCGAAAGTCTATGGCTACACCTTC
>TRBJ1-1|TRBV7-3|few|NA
CASSASGAANTEAFF
TGTGCCAGCAGCGCCAGCGGGGCGGCGAACACTGAAGCTTTCTTT
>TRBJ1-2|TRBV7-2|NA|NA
CASSLHQTANYGYTF
TGTGCCAGCAGCTTACACCAGACAGCCAACTATGGCTACACCTTC
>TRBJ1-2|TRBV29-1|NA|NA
CSVEELGQRGEGNYGYTF
TGCAGCGTTGAAGAGCTCGGACAGAGGGGTGAAGGGAACTATGGCTACACCTTC
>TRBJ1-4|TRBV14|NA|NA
CASSQFKGSATNEKLFF
TGTGCCAGCAGCCAATTTAAGGGGTCTGCAACTAATGAAAAACTGTTTTTT
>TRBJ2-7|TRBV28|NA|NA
CASSLLQASYEQYF
TGTGCCAGCAGTTTATTGCAGGCCAGCTACGAGCAGTACTTC
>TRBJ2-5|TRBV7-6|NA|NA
CASSLALGGQETQYF
TGTGCCAGCAGCTTAGCCCTGGGGGGACAAGAGACCCAGTACTTC
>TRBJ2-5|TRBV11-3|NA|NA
CASSGTPRETQYF
TGTGCCTCATCGGGGACACCACGGGAGACCCAGTACTTC
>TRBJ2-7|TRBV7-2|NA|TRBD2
CASSPDGTTYEQYF
TGTGCCAGCAGCCCGGACGGGACTACCTACGAGCAGTACTTC
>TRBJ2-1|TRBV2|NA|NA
CASTGVGEVEQFF
TGTGCCAGCACAGGGGTCGGCGAGGTTGAGCAGTTCTTC
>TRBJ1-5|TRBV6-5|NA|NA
CASRQGNQPQHF
TGTGCCTCTCGACAGGGCAATCAGCCCCAGCATTTT
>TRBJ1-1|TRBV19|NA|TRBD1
CASSPRDRVRAFF
TGTGCCAGTAGTCCCCGGGACAGGGTCCGAGCTTTCTTT
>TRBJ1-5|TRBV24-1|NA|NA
CATSPGGTGGNQPQHF
TGTGCCACCAGCCCCGGGGGGACGGGGGGGAATCAGCCCCAGCATTTT
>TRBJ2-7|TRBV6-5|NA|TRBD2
CASSYSRGAVYEQYF
TGTGCCAGCAGTTACTCGCGGGGGGCTGTTTACGAGCAGTACTTC
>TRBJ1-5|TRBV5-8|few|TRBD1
CASSLGSDRGHQPQHF
TGTGCCAGCAGCCTGGGGTCCGACAGGGGCCATCAGCCCCAGCATTTT
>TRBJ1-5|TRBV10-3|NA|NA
CAISELEGRSPQHF
TGTGCCATCAGTGAGTTGGAGGGGCGATCGCCCCAGCATTTT
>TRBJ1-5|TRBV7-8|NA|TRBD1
CASSPDRVQPQHF
TGTGCCAGCAGCCCGGACAGGGTCCAGCCCCAGCATTTT
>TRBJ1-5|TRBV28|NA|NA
CASSRGGDRLPNQPQHF
TGTGCCAGCAGTCGTGGGGGAGACAGGCTCCCCAATCAGCCCCAGCATTTT
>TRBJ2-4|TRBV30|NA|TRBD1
CAWNIQGLDIQYF
TGTGCCTGGAACATACAGGGGCTGGACATTCAGTACTTC
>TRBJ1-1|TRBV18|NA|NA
CASSRTENTEAFF
TGTGCCAGCTCACGTACAGAGAACACTGAAGCTTTCTTT
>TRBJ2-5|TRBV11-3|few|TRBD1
CASSSRTGRIMTETQYF
TGTGCCAGCAGCTCCAGGACAGGGAGGATAATGACGGAGACCCAGTACTTC
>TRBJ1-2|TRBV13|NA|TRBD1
CATRRAGQALGDGYTF
TGTGCCACACGTCGCGCGGGACAGGCCCTTGGGGATGGCTACACCTTC
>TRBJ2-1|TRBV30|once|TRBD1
CAWSVLLTDRGRYNEQFF
TGTGCCTGGAGTGTACTTCTCACGGACAGGGGCCGCTACAATGAGCAGTTCTTC
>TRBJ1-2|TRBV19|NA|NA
CASSIEGHLYGYTF
TGTGCCAGTAGTATAGAGGGACACCTCTATGGCTACACCTTC
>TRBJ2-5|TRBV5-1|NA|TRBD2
CASSLSGTSGGTQYF
TGCGCCAGCAGCTTGAGCGGGACCTCGGGCGGGACCCAGTACTTC
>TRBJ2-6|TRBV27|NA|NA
CASSPRGGLGANVLTF
TGTGCCAGCAGTCCCCGAGGCGGGTTGGGGGCCAACGTCCTGACTTTC
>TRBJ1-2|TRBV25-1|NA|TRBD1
CASSELQGNGYTF
TGTGCCAGCAGTGAATTACAGGGGAATGGCTACACCTTC
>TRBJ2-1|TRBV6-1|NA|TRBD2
CASSEGLAGIYEQFF
TGTGCCAGCAGTGAAGGGCTAGCGGGAATCTATGAGCAGTTCTTC
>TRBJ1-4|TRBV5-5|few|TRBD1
CASSLARQGARSQKLFF
TGTGCCAGCAGCTTGGCGAGGCAGGGGGCCCGGTCGCAAAAACTGTTTTTT
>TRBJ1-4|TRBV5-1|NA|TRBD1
CASSLLGTAGEKLFF
TGCGCCAGCAGCTTATTGGGGACAGCGGGTGAAAAACTGTTTTTT
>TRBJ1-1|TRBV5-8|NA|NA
CAGGGTEAFF
TGTGCCGGGGGGGGCACAGAAGCTTTCTTT
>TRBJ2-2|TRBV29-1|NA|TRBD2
CSVGKPGLATGELFF
TGCAGCGTTGGCAAACCGGGACTAGCCACCGGGGAGCTGTTTTTT
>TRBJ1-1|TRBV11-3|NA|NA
CASSLALNTEAFF
TGTGCCAGCAGCTTAGCTTTGAACACTGAAGCTTTCTTT
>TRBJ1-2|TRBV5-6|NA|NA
CASSPYGYTF
TGTGCCAGCAGCCCATATGGCTACACCTTC
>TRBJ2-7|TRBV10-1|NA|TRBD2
CASSEAGLAGEQYF
TGCGCCAGCAGTGAGGCTGGACTAGCGGGCGAGCAGTACTTC
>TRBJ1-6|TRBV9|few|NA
CASSPGRGSRSPLHF
TGTGCCAGCAGCCCGGGGAGGGGGAGTAGGTCACCCCTCCACTTT
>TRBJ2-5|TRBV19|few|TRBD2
CASSTGLAGQEYF
TGTGCCAGTAGTACCGGACTAGCGGGGCAAGAGTACTTC
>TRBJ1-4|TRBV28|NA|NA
CASSLWGAGDEKLFF
TGTGCCAGCAGTTTATGGGGGGCAGGCGATGAAAAACTGTTTTTT
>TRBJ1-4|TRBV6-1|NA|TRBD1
CASSERTGYTNEKLFF
TGTGCCAGCAGTGAAAGGACAGGGTACACTAATGAAAAACTGTTTTTT
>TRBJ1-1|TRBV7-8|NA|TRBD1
CASSWPGQGTEAFF
TGTGCCAGCAGCTGGCCGGGACAGGGCACTGAAGCTTTCTTT
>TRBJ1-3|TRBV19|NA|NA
CASGGAPAGNTIYF
TGTGCCAGCGGAGGGGCGCCGGCTGGAAACACCATATATTTT
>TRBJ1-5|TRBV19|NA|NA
CASSIDSLRDQPQHF
TGTGCCAGTAGTATAGACAGTCTGAGGGATCAGCCCCAGCATTTT
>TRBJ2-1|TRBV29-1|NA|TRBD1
CSVEGTGQFF
TGCAGCGTTGAGGGGACAGGGCAGTTCTTC
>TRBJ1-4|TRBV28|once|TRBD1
CASSTRTGELEKLFF
TGTGCCAGCAGTACCCGGACAGGGGAACTTGAAAAACTGTTTTTT
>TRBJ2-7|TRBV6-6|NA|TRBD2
CASSWTRSYEQYF
TGTGCCAGCAGTTGGACTAGAAGTTACGAGCAGTACTTC
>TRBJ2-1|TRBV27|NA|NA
CASSLEDLGPYNEQFF
TGTGCCAGCAGTTTGGAGGATCTTGGGCCCTACAATGAGCAGTTCTTC
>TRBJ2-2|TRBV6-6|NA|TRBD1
CASSRGTALGELFF
TGTGCCAGCAGTAGGGGGACAGCCCTCGGGGAGCTGTTTTTT
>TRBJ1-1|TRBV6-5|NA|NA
CASSRGQKEAFF
TGTGCCAGCAGCCGAGGACAGAAAGAAGCTTTCTTT
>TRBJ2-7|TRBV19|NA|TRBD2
CASRKGTSGLTYEQYF
TGTGCCAGTAGGAAAGGGACTAGCGGTCTTACCTACGAGCAGTACTTC
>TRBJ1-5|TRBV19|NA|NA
CASIGARNSNQPQHF
TGTGCCAGTATAGGGGCCAGAAATAGCAATCAGCCCCAGCATTTT
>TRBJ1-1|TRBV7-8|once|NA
CASSSTSGRKTEAFF
TGTGCCAGCAGCTCCACGTCAGGGAGGAAGACTGAAGCTTTCTTT
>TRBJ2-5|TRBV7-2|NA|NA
CASSYTPGAQTQYF
TGTGCCAGCAGTTACACCCCAGGGGCGCAGACCCAGTACTTC
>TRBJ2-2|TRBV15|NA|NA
CATSRDLPRGRDTGELFF
TGTGCCACCAGCAGAGACCTCCCGCGGGGCCGCGACACCGGGGAGCTGTTTTTT
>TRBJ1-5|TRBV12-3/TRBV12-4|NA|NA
CASSTGLSQPQHF
TGTGCCAGCAGTACAGGGTTGAGTCAGCCCCAGCATTTT
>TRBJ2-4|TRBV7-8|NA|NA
CASSLGSVAVAKNIQYF
TGTGCCAGCAGCTTAGGGTCAGTAGCGGTAGCCAAAAACATTCAGTACTTC
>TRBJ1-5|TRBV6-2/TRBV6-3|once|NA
CASSFVTSGQPQHF
TGTGCCAGCAGTTTTGTAACCTCGGGTCAGCCCCAGCATTTT